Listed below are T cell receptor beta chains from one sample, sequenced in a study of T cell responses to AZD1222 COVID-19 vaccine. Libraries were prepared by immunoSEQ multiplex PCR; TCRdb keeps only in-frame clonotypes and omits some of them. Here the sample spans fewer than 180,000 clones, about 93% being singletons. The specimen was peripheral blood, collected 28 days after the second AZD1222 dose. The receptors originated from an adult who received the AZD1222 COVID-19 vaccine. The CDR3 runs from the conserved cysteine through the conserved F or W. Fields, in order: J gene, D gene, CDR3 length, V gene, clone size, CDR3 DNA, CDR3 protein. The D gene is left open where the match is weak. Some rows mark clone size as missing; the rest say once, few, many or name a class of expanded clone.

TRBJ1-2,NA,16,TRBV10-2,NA,TGCGCCAGCAGCGCAGTAGGTACAGCGGAAAACTATGGCTACACCTTC,CASSAVGTAENYGYTF
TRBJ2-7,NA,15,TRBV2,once,TGTGCCAGCAGTGAGACGTGGGGGCAGGGGTACGAGCAGTACTTC,CASSETWGQGYEQYF
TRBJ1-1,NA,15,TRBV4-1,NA,TGCGCCAGCAGCCAAGAGCGGGGGCAGTACACTGAAGCTTTCTTT,CASSQERGQYTEAFF
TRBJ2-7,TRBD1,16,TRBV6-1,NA,TGTGCCAGCAGTGACCTTCGACAGGGCGGCCTCTACGAGCAGTACTTC,CASSDLRQGGLYEQYF
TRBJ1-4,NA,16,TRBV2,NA,TGTGCCAGCAGTGAATATGGTCCAGCAACTAATGAAAAACTGTTTTTT,CASSEYGPATNEKLFF
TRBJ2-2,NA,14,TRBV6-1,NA,TGTGCCAGCAGTGAATTGGGGAACACCGGGGAGCTGTTTTTT,CASSELGNTGELFF
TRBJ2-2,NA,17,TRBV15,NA,TGTGCCACCAGCAGAGAGGGCGGGCTCAAGAACACCGGGGAGCTGTTTTTT,CATSREGGLKNTGELFF
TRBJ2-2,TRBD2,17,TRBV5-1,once,TGCGCCAGCAGCTCACACCCGACTAGCGGGAGGGCCGGGGAGCTGTTTTTT,CASSSHPTSGRAGELFF
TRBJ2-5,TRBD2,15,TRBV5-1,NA,TGCGCCAGCAGCTTATCCGGGACTACCCAAGAGACCCAGTACTTC,CASSLSGTTQETQYF
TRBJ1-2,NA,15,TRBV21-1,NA,TGTGCCAGCAGCACTCGGACAGGGGGCACGGGTGGCTACACCTTC,CASSTRTGGTGGYTF
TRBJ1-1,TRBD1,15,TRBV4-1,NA,TGCGCCAGCAGCCAAACGACAGGGTCGGGCACTGAAGCTTTCTTT,CASSQTTGSGTEAFF
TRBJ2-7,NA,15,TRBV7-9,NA,TGTGCCAGCAGCCACCGCGGGACCATCACAGGCGAGCAGTACTTC,CASSHRGTITGEQYF
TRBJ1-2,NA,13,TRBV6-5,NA,TGTGCCAGCAGTCCGCGACAGGCGGGTGGCTACACCTTC,CASSPRQAGGYTF
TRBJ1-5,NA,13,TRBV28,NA,TGTGCCAGCAGCTATAGTCGCAATCAGCCCCAGCATTTT,CASSYSRNQPQHF
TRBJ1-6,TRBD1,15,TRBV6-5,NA,TGTGCCAGCAGGCCCGACAGGGTCCGGAGTTCACCCCTCCACTTT,CASRPDRVRSSPLHF
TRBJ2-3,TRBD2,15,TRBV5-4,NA,TGTGCCAGCAGCTTGCTAGCGGGACCCGCGGATACGCAGTATTTT,CASSLLAGPADTQYF
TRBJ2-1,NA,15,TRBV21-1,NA,TGTGCCAGCCTTAAGCCGGAGTCGCTTCTAAATGAGCAGTTCTTC,CASLKPESLLNEQFF
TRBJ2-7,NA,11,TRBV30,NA,TGTGCCTGGAGTGTAAGCAGCGAGCAGTACTTC,CAWSVSSEQYF
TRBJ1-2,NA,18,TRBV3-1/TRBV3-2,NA,TGTGCCAGCCGGCGGGGTGACGGGGGCATCATCGGGCGGTATGGCTACACCTTC,CASRRGDGGIIGRYGYTF
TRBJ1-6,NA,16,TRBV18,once,TGTGCCAGCTCACCCAGGGAAATCACCTATAATTCACCCCTCCACTTT,CASSPREITYNSPLHF
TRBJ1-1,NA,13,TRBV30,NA,TGTGCCTGGAGCGTGGCTGTGAACACTGAAGCTTTCTTT,CAWSVAVNTEAFF
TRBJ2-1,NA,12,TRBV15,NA,TGTGCCACCAGCAGAGATGGCAATGAGCAGTTCTTC,CATSRDGNEQFF
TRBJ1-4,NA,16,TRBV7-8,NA,TGTGCCAGCAGCTCCAGGGTGGTAGCAACTAATGAAAAACTGTTTTTT,CASSSRVVATNEKLFF
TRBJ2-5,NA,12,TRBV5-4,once,TGTGCCAGCAGCTTAAGGGAAGAGACCCAGTACTTC,CASSLREETQYF
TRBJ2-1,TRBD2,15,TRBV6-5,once,TGTGCCAGCAGCCGCAGCGGGAGTTCGAACAATGAGCAGTTCTTC,CASSRSGSSNNEQFF
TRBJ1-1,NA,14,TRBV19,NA,TGTGCCAGTAGACTAGAGGGATCGAACACTGAAGCTTTCTTT,CASRLEGSNTEAFF
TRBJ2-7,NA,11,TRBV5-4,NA,TGTGCCAGCAGCCTCGGAAATGAGCAGTACTTC,CASSLGNEQYF
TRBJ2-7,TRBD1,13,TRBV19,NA,TGTGCCAGTAGTCCGGGACAGACCTACGAGCAGTACTTC,CASSPGQTYEQYF
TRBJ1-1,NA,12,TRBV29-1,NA,TGCAGCGTTGCCGGCCCGGGACTAGAAGCTTTCTTT,CSVAGPGLEAFF
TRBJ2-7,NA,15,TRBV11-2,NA,TGTGCCAGCAGCTCCTCTAAGGGGCAGATTTACGAGCAGTACTTC,CASSSSKGQIYEQYF
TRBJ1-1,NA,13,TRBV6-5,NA,TGTGCCAGCAGTTACTTGTTGGGCAGTGAAGCTTTCTTT,CASSYLLGSEAFF
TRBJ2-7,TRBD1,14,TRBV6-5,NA,TGTGCCAGCAGACCGACAGGGGGATTCTACGAGCAGTACTTC,CASRPTGGFYEQYF
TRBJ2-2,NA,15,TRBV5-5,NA,TGTGCCAGCAGCTTGCCGGGCTGGAACACCGGGGAGCTGTTTTTT,CASSLPGWNTGELFF
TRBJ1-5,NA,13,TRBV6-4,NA,TGTGCCAGCTCCAGGGCGAGCAATCAGCCCCAGCATTTT,CASSRASNQPQHF
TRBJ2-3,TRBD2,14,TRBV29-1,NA,TGCAGCGTTTGGGACTACGTCAGCACAGATACGCAGTATTTT,CSVWDYVSTDTQYF
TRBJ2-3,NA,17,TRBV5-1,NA,TGCGCCAGCAGCTTGGTGGGGCGCCGGTCGGACACAGATACGCAGTATTTT,CASSLVGRRSDTDTQYF
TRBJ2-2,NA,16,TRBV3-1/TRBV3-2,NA,TGTGCCAGCAGCCAGACAGACAGGTTACGCACCGGGGAGCTGTTTTTT,CASSQTDRLRTGELFF
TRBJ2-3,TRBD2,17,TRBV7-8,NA,TGTGCCAGCAGCTTAAGGACTAGCGGGAGTCTAAGAGATACGCAGTATTTT,CASSLRTSGSLRDTQYF